This T cell receptor beta chain was captured by sequencing in a study of cytomegalovirus exposure and HLA in healthy donors. Study details: The 120 or so validation repertoires were reported in a later analysis to have been generated on the same platform as the roughly 700 first-cohort repertoires.

Trimming shortened V by 8 bases and J by 6 bases, and 20 bases separated the two germline ends. This CDR3 comprises 14 residues. Germline V gene data show CDR1 as WSHSY and CDR2 as SAAADI. Remarks on this clone: Its antigen remains unknown.

Method: immunoSEQ multiplex PCR; TCRdb's copy keeps in-frame clones and lacks some. This sample has about 150,000 clones, with approximately 94% found just once. Study-wide findings and caveats: A few CMV-associated chains proved CMV antigen-specific in vitro. TCR beta chains numbering under 200 were designated cytomegalovirus-associated. Cytomegalovirus status, reportedly, was diagnosed with high specificity and sensitivity by the classifier.

Input material: PBMCs. The chain recombines TRBV10-2 with TRBJ2-7, with D possibly being TRBD2 (7 bases). This receptor was obtained from a man aged 18 to 30 in good health and CMV-seropositive. The CDR3: CASLSGGGWGEQYF. The DNA of the CDR3 is TGCGCCAGCCTCTCGGGGGGCGGATGGGGCGAGCAGTACTTC.